This is a list of T cell receptor beta chains from one sample in a study of CD8 T cells in Susac syndrome. In TCRdb, the immunoSEQ multiplex PCR reads were re-called with MiXCR into one record per CDR3 protein. This sample yields 200,000 or so distinct CDR3 sequences, of which approximately 90% are seen a single time; about 0.15% belongs to the top ten. The sequencing input was CD8+ T cells from PBMCs. These receptors were obtained from a human donor with multiple sclerosis. Both conserved end residues are part of each CDR3. A D gene is named only where the DNA matches it firmly.

j_gene: TRBJ1-2
d_gene: -
v_gene: TRBV7-9
CDR3nt: TGTGCCAGCAGCTTGTTCGGGCAGGGGTATTCTGGCTACACCTTC
CDR3aa: CASSLFGQGYSGYTF

j_gene: TRBJ2-7
d_gene: -
v_gene: TRBV19
CDR3nt: TGTGCCACCGCGGACAGTCCCTACGAGCAGTACTTC
CDR3aa: CATADSPYEQYF

j_gene: TRBJ2-1
d_gene: TRBD2
v_gene: TRBV7-9
CDR3nt: TGTGCCAGCAGCTTAGTCACCCCCCTAGCGGGGGGGGGAGAGCAGTTCTTC
CDR3aa: CASSLVTPLAGGGEQFF

j_gene: TRBJ2-7
d_gene: -
v_gene: TRBV5-1
CDR3nt: TGCGCCAGCGCGGCGGGGGACAGCTCCTACGAGCAGTACTTC
CDR3aa: CASAAGDSSYEQYF

j_gene: TRBJ1-4
d_gene: -
v_gene: TRBV7-9
CDR3nt: TGTGCCAGCAGCTTAGTGGGGGATGAAAAACTGTTTTTT
CDR3aa: CASSLVGDEKLFF

j_gene: TRBJ1-3
d_gene: -
v_gene: TRBV7-2
CDR3nt: TGTGCCAGCAGCTTAATCGGGTTCTCTGGAAACACCATATATTTT
CDR3aa: CASSLIGFSGNTIYF

j_gene: TRBJ1-4
d_gene: -
v_gene: TRBV15
CDR3nt: TGTGCCACCAGCGGGGAAGGGATTACTAATGAAAAACTGTTTTTT
CDR3aa: CATSGEGITNEKLFF

j_gene: TRBJ2-1
d_gene: -
v_gene: TRBV6-2/TRBV6-3
CDR3nt: TGTGCCAGCAGCGGCAGGACCGTAGCGACGCAATCCTACAATGAGCAGTTCTTC
CDR3aa: CASSGRTVATQSYNEQFF

j_gene: TRBJ2-5
d_gene: TRBD2
v_gene: TRBV15
CDR3nt: TGTGCCACCAGCAGCGACCATCAGAGACTAGCGGGAGACGTGGAGACCCAGTACTTC
CDR3aa: CATSSDHQRLAGDVETQYF

j_gene: TRBJ1-6
d_gene: -
v_gene: TRBV5-6
CDR3nt: TGTGCCAGCAGCTTGACCGGACAGAATAATTCACCCCTCCACTTT
CDR3aa: CASSLTGQNNSPLHF

j_gene: TRBJ2-5
d_gene: -
v_gene: TRBV5-4
CDR3nt: TGTGCCAGCAGCCTCCGGGACTCCCCCCAAGAGACCCAGTACTTC
CDR3aa: CASSLRDSPQETQYF

j_gene: TRBJ2-3
d_gene: -
v_gene: TRBV2
CDR3nt: TGTGCCAGCAGTCCTGTTTCGGAGGCCGCACTGGCAGATACGCAGTATTTT
CDR3aa: CASSPVSEAALADTQYF

j_gene: TRBJ1-2
d_gene: -
v_gene: TRBV30
CDR3nt: TGTGCCTGGTCCATCGGGGCTGGCTATGGCTACACCTTC
CDR3aa: CAWSIGAGYGYTF